Sequencing of this T cell receptor beta chain was carried out in a study of vaccination and CD4 T cells after COVID-19. Background on the study: The authors gave control cultures a CEFX pool, an HIV-1 Nef pool, or no peptide.

Treatment in this sample: roughly ten-day PBMC culture with coronavirus spike peptide pools or control peptides (ViraFEST assay). Researchers collected the unexposed donor's CD4+ T cells before the COVID-19 pandemic (2011-2018). Using peptide pools, antigen-specific T cells were expanded in ViraFEST before TCRs were sequenced. Points on this clonotype: Its antigen is not known.

CD4+ T cells that had been cultured provided DNA sequenced with the Oncomine TCR Beta short-read assay. Cultured CD4+ T cells were the source of extracted genomic DNA. TCRdb reprocessed the PCR reads via MiXCR and lists one record per CDR3 protein. The sample has 8,000 to 10,000 distinct CDR3 sequences; roughly 27% are singletons. Unmatched junction bases numbered 10, after V lost 3 bases and J lost 6 bases. Germline loops: CDR1 ENHRY, CDR2 SYGVKD. The CDR3 contains 15 residues. The receptor was derived from a human donor in good health. Sequenced sample: CD4+ T cells from blood, cultured in vitro. This chain uses TRBV10-3 with TRBJ1-2; 7 nucleotides line up with TRBD1. The CDR3 nucleotides read TGTGCCATCAGTGACCTGGGACAGCAGTCCCATGGCTACACCTTC. Its translation is CAISDLGQQSHGYTF.